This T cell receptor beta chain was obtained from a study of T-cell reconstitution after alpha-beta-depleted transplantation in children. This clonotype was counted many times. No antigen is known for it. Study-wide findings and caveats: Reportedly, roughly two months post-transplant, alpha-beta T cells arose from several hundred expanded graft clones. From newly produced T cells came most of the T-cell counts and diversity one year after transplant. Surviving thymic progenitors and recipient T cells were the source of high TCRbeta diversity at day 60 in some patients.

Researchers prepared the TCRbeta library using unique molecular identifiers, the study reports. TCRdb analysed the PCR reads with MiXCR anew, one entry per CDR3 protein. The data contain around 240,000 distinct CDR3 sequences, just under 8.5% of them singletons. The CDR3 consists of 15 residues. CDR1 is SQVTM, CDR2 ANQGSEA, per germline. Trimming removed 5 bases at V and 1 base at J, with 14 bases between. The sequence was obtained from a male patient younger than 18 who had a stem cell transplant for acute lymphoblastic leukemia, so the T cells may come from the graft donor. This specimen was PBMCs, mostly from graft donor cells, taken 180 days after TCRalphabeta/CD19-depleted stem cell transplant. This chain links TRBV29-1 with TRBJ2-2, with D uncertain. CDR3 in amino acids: CSVNRAGVNTGELFF. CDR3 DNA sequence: TGCAGCGTTAATAGGGCTGGGGTGAACACCGGGGAGCTGTTTTTT.